These 31 T cell receptor beta chains came from one sample sequenced in a study of CD8 T cells in ankylosing spondylitis. Whole-study findings and limits: Seemingly characteristic of ankylosing spondylitis blood was a TCR beta motif consisting of about 8 highly homologous variants.

The antigens for these receptors are not known. One entry per CDR3 protein, called by TCRdb with MiXCR from the 5' RACE reads. Of 700,000 to 850,000 distinct CDR3 sequences in the sample, about an eighth are singletons; the top ten hold more than 0.5%. Sequencing was done on a sample of blood, either unsorted or a sorted T cell fraction (not recorded which). These receptors came from a male donor with ankylosing spondylitis.

The chain couples TRBV6-5 to TRBJ1-2; D is unresolved. Germline V CDR1 and CDR2: MNHEY, SVGAGI. The CDR3 has 15 amino acids. Between the trimmed V and J ends, which lost 2 bases and 7 bases, there was a span of 17 bases. CDR3 nucleotides: TGTGCCAGCAGTTACGGTCCCGGGGAGCTAGGTGGCTACACCTTC. Protein product: CASSYGPGELGGYTF.

The chain uses TRBV7-2 and TRBJ1-6; TRBD1 matches at 9 bases. The germline CDR1 and CDR2 sequences are SGHTA and FQGNSA. The junction had 6 bases not matched to a gene; V was cut back by 4 bases and J by 8 bases. This CDR3 spans 15 amino acids. CDR3 DNA: TGTGCCAGCAGCTCCATGGGACAGGGAGATTCACCCCTCCACTTT. Translated, it gives CASSSMGQGDSPLHF.

This clonotype was seen many times. The chain has TRBV7-2 and TRBJ2-7; D is uncertain. The germline gives CDR1 SGHTA, CDR2 FQGNSA. Trimming removed 1 base at V and 9 bases at J, with 13 bases between. The CDR3 covers 13 residues. The CDR3 nucleotides are TGTGCCAGCAGCTTAGACCAGAATACGAGGCAGTACTTC. This codes for CASSLDQNTRQYF.

This clonotype was counted only a few times. The chain joins TRBV7-2 to TRBJ2-7; 7 bases are shared with TRBD2. CDR3 length: 16 amino acids. Losses at the gene ends were 5 bases for V and 7 bases for J; bases not matched to a gene: 17. CDR1 SGHTA and CDR2 FQGNSA come from the germline V gene. CDR3 nucleotides: TGTGCCAGCAGCCCCCTAGGGCAGCGGGGAAGGTGGGAGCAGTACTTC. Translation: CASSPLGQRGRWEQYF.

There are a few counts of this clonotype. This rearrangement joins TRBV20-1 to TRBJ1-1; TRBD1 matches 11 bases. Germline-derived CDR1 and CDR2 are DFQATT and SNEGSKA (reference sequence). The CDR3 sequence is 15 residues long. With V trimmed by 5 bases and J by 4 bases, 9 bases remained unmatched. The CDR3, as DNA: TGCAGTGCTTCGCGGACAGGGGGCTCGGTCACTGAAGCTTTCTTT. This encodes CSASRTGGSVTEAFF.

The rearrangement uses TRBV6-1 and TRBJ2-5; TRBD1 matches 7 bases. The CDR3 extends over 15 amino acids. After removal of 5 bases from V and 4 bases from J, the junction contained 10 bases not matched to a gene. Germline V gene data show CDR1 as MNHNS and CDR2 as SASEGT. CDR3 sequence reads: CASSQEGAELETQYF. In DNA, the CDR3 is TGTGCCAGCAGTCAAGAGGGGGCCGAACTAGAGACCCAGTACTTC.

The chain's CDR3 is CAIRGGEIQETQYF. DNA of the CDR3: TGTGCCATCAGAGGCGGGGAAATCCAAGAGACCCAGTACTTC. The chain is built from TRBV10-3 and TRBJ2-5, with a weak D call TRBD2 (6 bases). The V and J ends lost 6 bases and 1 base respectively, with 12 bases between them. Germline loops: CDR1 ENHRY, CDR2 SYGVKD. This CDR3 is 14 amino acids long.

CDR3 sequence: CSACQDRDHEQYF. The CDR3 nucleotides read TGCAGTGCTTGTCAGGACAGGGACCACGAGCAGTACTTC. V usage is TRBV20-1 and J usage is TRBJ2-7, with TRBD1 matching 8 bases. With 5 bases clipped from V and 5 bases from J, the junction kept 8 bases outside the gene matches. Germline-derived CDR1 and CDR2 are DFQATT and SNEGSKA (reference sequence). This CDR3 contains 13 residues.

This clonotype appeared a few times. The V gene is TRBV20-1, the J gene TRBJ1-6; tentatively, D is TRBD1 (5 bases). CDR3 length equals 12 residues. The germline V gene has CDR1 DFQATT and CDR2 SNEGSKA (reference sequence). Trimming stripped 0 bases from V and 14 bases from J, with 11 bases between. The CDR3, as DNA: TGCAGTGCTAGAGAAGGGGTTCTCACCCTCCACTTT. Translation gives CSAREGVLTLHF.

The J gene is TRBJ1-5, the V gene TRBV20-1; D is unclear. The CDR3 totals 12 residues. Trimming stripped 5 bases from V and 4 bases from J, with 9 bases between. Germline assignment: CDR1 DFQATT and CDR2 SNEGSKA (reference sequence). CDR3 sequence (DNA): TGCAGTGCTCTCCCCTTTAATCAGCCCCAGCATTTT. Encoded protein: CSALPFNQPQHF.

This clonotype has at least ten counts. The V and J genes are TRBV6-5 and TRBJ2-3, with a weak D call TRBD2 (6 bases). Trimming stripped 2 bases from V and 6 bases from J, with 12 bases between. The CDR3 runs 14 residues. CDR1 MNHEY and CDR2 SVGAGI come from the germline V gene. DNA for the CDR3: TGTGCCAGCAGTTACGGAGGGGAGGTGGATACGCAGTATTTT. Amino acids: CASSYGGEVDTQYF.

The rearrangement joins TRBV18 to TRBJ2-1; 11 bases fit TRBD2. The ends lost 2 bases at V and 2 bases at J; junction bases unmatched: 11. The length of the CDR3 is 19 residues. CDR1 and CDR2 (germline): KGHSH, LQKENI. This CDR3 reads CASSPWASGGHTTYNEQFF. The CDR3 DNA is TGTGCCAGCTCACCATGGGCTAGCGGGGGGCATACGACCTACAATGAGCAGTTCTTC.

This clonotype showed up many times. V gene TRBV12-3 or TRBV12-4 combines with J gene TRBJ2-7; D is unresolved. The V and J ends lost 4 bases and 3 bases respectively, with 7 bases between them. The CDR3 is 12 residues long. CDR3 region: CASSSSDYEQYF. CDR3 DNA: TGTGCCAGCAGTTCTTCAGACTACGAGCAGTACTTC.

This clonotype has just one count. This rearrangement joins TRBV7-2 to TRBJ2-2, with 9 bases that match TRBD1. Unmatched junction bases numbered 21, after V lost 3 bases and J lost 4 bases. This CDR3 spans 21 amino acids. Germline values: CDR1 SGHTA, CDR2 FQGNSA. CDR3 residues: CASSFFLSPGQGWFRTGELFF. CDR3 in DNA: TGTGCCAGCAGCTTCTTCCTAAGTCCGGGACAGGGATGGTTTCGCACCGGGGAGCTGTTTTTT. Variable domain in full (rest from reference TRBV7-2 and TRBJ2-2): GAGVSQSPSNKVTEKGKDVELRCDPISGHTALYWYRQSLGQGLEFLIYFQGNSAPDKSGLPSDRFSAERTGGSVSTLTIQRTQQEDSAVYLCASSFFLSPGQGWFRTGELFFGEGSRLTVL.

Regarding this clonotype: This clone may be a read error of a much larger clone one base away. The chain recombines TRBV5-1 with TRBJ2-7, with D possibly matching TRBD1 (6 bases). CDR3 length equals 14 residues. Germline V gene lookup returns CDR1 SGHRS and CDR2 YFSETQ. Between the trimmed V and J ends, which lost 1 base and 8 bases, there was a span of 16 bases. This CDR3 is CASSLRVGAGQQYF. CDR3 bases: TGCGCCAGCAGCTTGCGCGTGGGGGCTGGCCAGCAGTACTTC.

This chain connects TRBV6-1 to TRBJ1-2; 9 positions agree with TRBD1. The CDR3 totals 15 residues. Trimming cost V 2 bases and J 2 bases; bases outside gene matches: 3. Germline V gives CDR1 MNHNS, CDR2 SASEGT. The DNA of the CDR3 is TGTGCCAGCAGTGAAATTGGACAGGGGAACTATGGCTACACCTTC. Its translation: CASSEIGQGNYGYTF.

The rearrangement joins TRBV2 to TRBJ1-2, with 9 bases matching TRBD1. The germline V gene has CDR1 SNHLY and CDR2 FYNNEI. The CDR3 has 13 residues. V dropped 5 bases and J dropped 8; count of bases not matched to a gene: 6. The DNA of the CDR3 is TGTGCCAGCAGTAAACAGGGGGCGGAAGGCTACACCTTC. This codes for CASSKQGAEGYTF.

This clonotype was picked up a small number of times. The chain joins TRBV3-1 to TRBJ2-4; possible D gene TRBD1, 6 bases. This CDR3 comprises 15 residues. Germline CDR1 is LGHDT and CDR2 is YNNKEL (reference sequence). Trimming shortened V by 3 bases and J by 1 base, and 10 bases separated the two germline ends. CDR3 nucleotides: TGTGCCAGCAGCCAGATCGACAGGGCCAAAAACATTCAGTACTTC. Protein product: CASSQIDRAKNIQYF. Based on the CDR3 plus reference TRBV3-1 and TRBJ2-4, the full variable domain is DTAVSQTPKYLVTQMGNDKSIKCEQNLGHDTMYWYKQDSKKFLKIMFSYNNKELIINETVPNRFSPKSPDKAHLNLHINSLELGDSAVYFCASSQIDRAKNIQYFGAGTRLSVL.

This clonotype was found a few times. The chain joins TRBV11-2 to TRBJ1-4; TRBD1 matches 8 bases. The ends lost 5 bases at V and 5 bases at J; junction bases unmatched: 4. The CDR3 runs 14 residues. Germline lookup yields CDR1 SGHAT and CDR2 FQNNGV. The CDR3 region is CASSPGGKNEKLFF. DNA for the CDR3: TGTGCCAGCAGCCCAGGGGGCAAAAATGAAAAACTGTTTTTT.

The gene calls are TRBV19 and TRBJ2-1; D is ambiguous. The CDR3 sequence is 13 residues long. The V end lost 7 bases, the J end lost 12 bases, and 19 bases lay between the germline ends. Germline-derived CDR1 and CDR2 are LNHDA and SQIVND (reference sequence). The CDR3 sequence: CASKPSSGPWQFF. The CDR3 bases are TGTGCCAGTAAACCCTCTTCCGGCCCTTGGCAGTTCTTC.

This clonotype occurred a few times. V and J are TRBV9 and TRBJ1-1; TRBD1 matches 7 bases. Looked up from germline, CDR1 is SGDLS and CDR2 is YYNGEE. The CDR3 has 16 amino acids. V was pared by 4 bases and J by 3 bases, with 12 bases of the junction left unmatched. CDR3 sequence (DNA): TGTGCCAGCAGCTCCCGAACAGGGCAGGGGGACACTGAAGCTTTCTTT. Protein sequence: CASSSRTGQGDTEAFF.

This rearrangement joins TRBV11-2 to TRBJ1-1; D is perhaps TRBD1 (6 bases). This CDR3 has 15 residues. Trimming shortened V by 4 bases and J by 3 bases, and 15 bases separated the two germline ends. Germline V gene lookup returns CDR1 SGHAT and CDR2 FQNNGV. The CDR3 bases are TGTGCCAGCAGCTCCCGGGACACGGGAGACACTGAAGCTTTCTTT. Its translation is CASSSRDTGDTEAFF.

The rearrangement links TRBV5-1 to TRBJ2-7, with a possible D match to TRBD2 (5 bases). Germline CDR1 reads SGHRS; CDR2 reads YFSETQ. The CDR3 runs to 14 residues. V was shortened by 3 bases and J by 2 bases, with 12 bases between the two germline ends. The CDR3, as DNA: TGCGCCAGCAGCTCAACCGCCGGGACCTACGAGCAGTACTTC. The encoded protein is CASSSTAGTYEQYF. The whole variable domain, remainder taken from reference TRBV5-1 and TRBJ2-7, is KAGVTQTPRYLIKTRGQQVTLSCSPISGHRSVSWYQQTPGQGLQFLFEYFSETQRNKGNFPGRFSGRQFSNSRSEMNVSTLELGDSALYLCASSSTAGTYEQYFGPGTRLTVT.

This rearrangement joins TRBV5-1 to TRBJ2-7; 11 bases are a match to TRBD2. Germline V lookup: CDR1 SGHRS, CDR2 YFSETQ. With V trimmed by 4 bases and J by 0 bases, 15 bases remained unmatched. The CDR3 length is 19 residues. The CDR3 nucleotides read TGCGCCAGCAGCCTCACCATCTTAACCGGGACTAGCGGCTCCTACGAGCAGTACTTC. Translated: CASSLTILTGTSGSYEQYF.

This clonotype was seen repeatedly, ten times or more. The V gene is TRBV27, the J gene TRBJ2-1, with 10 positions matching TRBD2. V shed 2 bases and J 4 bases; nucleotides not matched to a gene: 8. The CDR3 has 17 amino acids. The germline V gene encodes CDR1 MNHEY and CDR2 SMNVEV (reference sequence). CDR3 bases: TGTGCCAGCAGTTTACTCCCGGGACTAGCGAGATACAATGAGCAGTTCTTC. As protein: CASSLLPGLARYNEQFF.

The J gene is TRBJ2-5, the V gene TRBV29-1; D is perhaps TRBD1 (6 bases). In germline, CDR1 is SQVTM, CDR2 ANQGSEA. Deletions cut 0 bases from V and 5 bases from J, with 13 bases between. This CDR3 spans 14 amino acids. CDR3 sequence reads: CSVEEGGKRETQYF. The DNA for the CDR3 is TGCAGCGTTGAAGAAGGGGGTAAGAGGGAGACCCAGTACTTC.

The chain combines TRBV7-2 with TRBJ2-1; either TRBD1 or TRBD2 may supply D (6 bases each). The CDR3 is made up of 14 amino acids. Trimming left V 2 bases short and J 8 bases short, with 13 bases between. The germline CDR1 and CDR2 sequences are SGHTA and FQGNSA. For the CDR3, the DNA is TGTGCCAGCAGCTTACGGGAGAGGGGGGATGAGCAGTTCTTC. This encodes CASSLRERGDEQFF. Together with reference TRBV7-2 and TRBJ2-1, the CDR3 gives the full variable domain: GAGVSQSPSNKVTEKGKDVELRCDPISGHTALYWYRQSLGQGLEFLIYFQGNSAPDKSGLPSDRFSAERTGGSVSTLTIQRTQQEDSAVYLCASSLRERGDEQFFGPGTRLTVL.

This chain links TRBV5-1 with TRBJ2-2; no reliable D call. Germline CDR1 SGHRS, CDR2 YFSETQ. This CDR3 region has 12 residues. Trimming left V 2 bases short and J 6 bases short, with 5 bases between. CDR3 coding DNA: TGCGCCAGCAGCTTCCCATCCGGGGAGCTGTTTTTT. Translation gives CASSFPSGELFF.

There are a few counts of this clonotype. The rearrangement links TRBV27 to TRBJ1-1; 8 nucleotides match TRBD1. Germline V gene sequence: CDR1 MNHEY, CDR2 SMNVEV (reference sequence). The CDR3 is 14 residues long. V lost 6 bases and J lost 4; bases outside the gene matches: 7. The CDR3 coding sequence is TGTGCCAGCAGATTACAGGGGGTCGGCACTGAAGCTTTCTTT. Protein sequence: CASRLQGVGTEAFF.

This clonotype has more than one count but fewer than ten. The chain uses TRBV5-1 and TRBJ1-1; D remains unclear. The CDR3 has 14 amino acids. Germline CDR1 reads SGHRS; CDR2 reads YFSETQ. Trimming left V 0 bases short and J 1 base short, with 7 bases between. The CDR3 DNA reads TGCGCCAGCAGCTTGGAGGACCCGAACACTGAAGCTTTCTTT. Amino acid sequence: CASSLEDPNTEAFF.

V gene TRBV18 combines with J gene TRBJ1-1; tentatively, D is TRBD1 (6 bases). Per germline, CDR1 KGHSH and CDR2 LQKENI. V was pared by 8 bases and J by 7 bases, with 14 bases between. CDR3 length equals 12 residues. In nucleotides, the CDR3 is TGTGCCAGCCTCGGGACAAGACTTGAAGCTTTCTTT. Translation gives CASLGTRLEAFF.